This passage covers 5 T cell receptor beta chains from one sample sequenced in a study of identical twins. TCRdb reanalysed the 5' RACE reads using MiXCR and keeps one entry per CDR3 protein. Among around 250,000 distinct CDR3 sequences listed, about an eighth were seen once. Separately, the same data were catalogued under a study of yellow fever vaccine responses in identical twins.

Input material: memory (CD45RO+) T cells sorted from blood. Receptors originate from a young woman in good health.

Comment on this clonotype: The junction shows a germline mismatch at one end, possibly a read error. The chain links TRBV4-3 to TRBJ2-1; D may be TRBD1 (6 bases). The CDR3 has 17 amino acids. Germline CDR1 reads LGHNA; CDR2 reads YSLEER. The CDR3 loop is CASSQDHPGHDYNEQFF. The CDR3 bases are TGCGCCAGCAGTCAAGATCATCCGGGACACGACTACAATGAGCAGTTCTTC.

This clonotype was seen a handful of times. The chain has TRBV15 and TRBJ2-7; 10 nucleotides match TRBD1. This CDR3 contains 17 residues. CDR1 and CDR2 (germline): LNHNV, YYDKDF (reference sequence). J lost 5 bases, V lost 4 bases, and 14 bases had no gene match. This chain's CDR3 is CATSTGGRDRGSHEQYF. In DNA, the CDR3 is TGTGCCACCAGCACGGGGGGAAGGGACAGGGGATCTCACGAGCAGTACTTC.

The chain is built from TRBV28 and TRBJ1-3; the D is unclear. The V end was cut by 7 bases, the J end by 0 bases, with 7 bases between. The CDR3 runs 13 residues. Per the germline V gene, CDR1 is MDHEN and CDR2 is SYDVKM. The chain's CDR3 is CASISPSGNTIYF. The CDR3 nucleotides are TGTGCCAGCATCTCCCCCTCTGGAAACACCATATATTTT.

The chain joins TRBV12-3 or TRBV12-4 to TRBJ2-2, with 7 bases matching TRBD2. Losses at the gene ends were 6 bases for V and 5 bases for J; bases not matched to a gene: 24. The CDR3 consists of 20 residues. The CDR3 region is CASSPIGKIFGGGNTGELFF. The CDR3 region has the DNA TGTGCCAGCAGCCCAATTGGAAAAATTTTTGGGGGGGGAAATACCGGGGAGCTGTTTTTT.

The J gene is TRBJ2-5, the V gene TRBV20-1; the D gene is possibly TRBD2 (5 bases). From germline, CDR1 is DFQATT and CDR2 SNEGSKA (reference sequence). The CDR3 is 11 residues long. The CDR3 DNA is TGCAGCGGACTCGTACAAGAGACCCAGTACTTC. Translated, it gives CSGLVQETQYF.